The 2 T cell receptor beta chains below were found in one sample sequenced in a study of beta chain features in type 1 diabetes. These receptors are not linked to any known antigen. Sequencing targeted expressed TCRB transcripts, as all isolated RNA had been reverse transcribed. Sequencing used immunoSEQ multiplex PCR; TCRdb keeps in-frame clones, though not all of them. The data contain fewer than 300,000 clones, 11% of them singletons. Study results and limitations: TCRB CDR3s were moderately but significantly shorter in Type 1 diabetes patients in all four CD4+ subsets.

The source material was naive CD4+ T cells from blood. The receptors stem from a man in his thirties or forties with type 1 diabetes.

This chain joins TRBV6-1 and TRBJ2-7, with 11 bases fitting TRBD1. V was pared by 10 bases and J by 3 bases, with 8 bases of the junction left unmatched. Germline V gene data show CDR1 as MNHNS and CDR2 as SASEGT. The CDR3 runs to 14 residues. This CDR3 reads CATISGTGGYEQYF. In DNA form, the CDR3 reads TGTGCCACCATCTCCGGGACAGGGGGCTACGAGCAGTACTTC.

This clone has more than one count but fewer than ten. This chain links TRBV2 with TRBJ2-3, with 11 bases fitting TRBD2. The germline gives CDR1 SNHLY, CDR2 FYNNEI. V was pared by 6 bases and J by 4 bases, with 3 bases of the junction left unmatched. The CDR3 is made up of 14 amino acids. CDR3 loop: CASRVAGGPDTQYF. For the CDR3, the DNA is TGTGCCAGCAGAGTAGCGGGGGGGCCAGATACGCAGTATTTT.